Included here is one T cell receptor (beta chain) sequence, with context. Its antigen is unknown. This sample was taken from a study of graft-versus-host responses after intestinal transplantation. The CDR3 is 15 residues long. Germline V gene sequence: CDR1 LNHDA, CDR2 SQIVND (reference sequence). With 5 bases clipped from V and 6 bases from J, the junction kept 9 bases outside the gene matches. Repertoires were generated with immunoSEQ multiplex PCR, while TCRdb's copy carries only in-frame clones and drops some. The sample includes 90,000 to 130,000 clones, approximately 94% of them seen just once.

Sequences were derived from unstimulated CD4+ T cells sorted from spleen or lymph node cells, sampled before transplant. The clonotype originates from a human donor who was the organ donor for an intestinal transplant. The chain recombines TRBV19 with TRBJ1-5; TRBD1 agrees at 8 bases. The chain's CDR3 is CASSGRDRRFQPQHF. The CDR3 DNA sequence: TGTGCCAGTAGTGGCCGGGACAGGCGGTTTCAGCCCCAGCATTTT.